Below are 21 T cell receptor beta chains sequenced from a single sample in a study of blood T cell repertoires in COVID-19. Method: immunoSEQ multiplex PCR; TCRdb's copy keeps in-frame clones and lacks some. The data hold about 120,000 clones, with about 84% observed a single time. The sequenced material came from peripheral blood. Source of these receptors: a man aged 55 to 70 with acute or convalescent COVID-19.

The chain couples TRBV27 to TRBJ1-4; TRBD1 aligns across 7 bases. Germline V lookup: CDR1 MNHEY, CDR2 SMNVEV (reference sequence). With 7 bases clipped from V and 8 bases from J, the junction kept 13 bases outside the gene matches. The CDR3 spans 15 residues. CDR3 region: CASKNRGSWGEKLFF. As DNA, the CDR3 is TGTGCCAGCAAAAACAGGGGTTCTTGGGGAGAAAAACTGTTTTTT. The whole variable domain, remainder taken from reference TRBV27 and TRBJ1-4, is EAQVTQNPRYLITVTGKKLTVTCSQNMNHEYMSWYRQDPGLGLRQIYYSMNVEVTDKGDVPEGYKVSRKEKRNFPLILESPSPNQTSLYFCASKNRGSWGEKLFFGSGTQLSVL.

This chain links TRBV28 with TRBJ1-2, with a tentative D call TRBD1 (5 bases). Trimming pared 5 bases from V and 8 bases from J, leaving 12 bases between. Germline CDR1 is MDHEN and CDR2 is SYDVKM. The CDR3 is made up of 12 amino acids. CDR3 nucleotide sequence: TGTGCCAGCAGTCCGGGGGTTGGGGGCTACACCTTC. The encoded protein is CASSPGVGGYTF.

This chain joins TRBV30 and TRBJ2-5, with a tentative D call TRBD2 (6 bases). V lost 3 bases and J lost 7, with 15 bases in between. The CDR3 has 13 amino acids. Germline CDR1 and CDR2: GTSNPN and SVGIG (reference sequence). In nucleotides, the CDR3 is TGTGCCTGGAGGGAGCAGGGACTTCCGACCCAGTACTTC. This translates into CAWREQGLPTQYF.

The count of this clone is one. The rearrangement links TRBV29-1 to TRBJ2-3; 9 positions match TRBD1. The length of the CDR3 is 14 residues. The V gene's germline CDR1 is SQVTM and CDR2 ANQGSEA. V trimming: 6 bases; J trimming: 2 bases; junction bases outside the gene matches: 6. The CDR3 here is CSVAQGAATDTQYF. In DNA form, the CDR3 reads TGCAGCGTAGCACAGGGGGCTGCCACAGATACGCAGTATTTT.

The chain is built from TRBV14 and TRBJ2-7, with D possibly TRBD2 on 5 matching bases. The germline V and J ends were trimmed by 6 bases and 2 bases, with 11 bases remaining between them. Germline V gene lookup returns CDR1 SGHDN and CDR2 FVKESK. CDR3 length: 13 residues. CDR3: CASRPDGAYEQYF. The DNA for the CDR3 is TGTGCCAGCAGACCCGACGGGGCCTACGAGCAGTACTTC.

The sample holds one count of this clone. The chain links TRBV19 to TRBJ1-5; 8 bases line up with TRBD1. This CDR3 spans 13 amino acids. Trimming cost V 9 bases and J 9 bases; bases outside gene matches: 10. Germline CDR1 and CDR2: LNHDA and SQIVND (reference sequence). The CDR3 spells CASATGVAWPQHF. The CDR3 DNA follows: TGTGCCAGCGCGACAGGGGTTGCATGGCCCCAGCATTTT.

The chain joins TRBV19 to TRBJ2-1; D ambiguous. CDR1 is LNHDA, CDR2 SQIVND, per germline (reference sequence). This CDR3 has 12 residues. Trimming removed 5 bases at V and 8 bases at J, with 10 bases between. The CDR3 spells CASSWRGDEQFF. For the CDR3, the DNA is TGTGCCAGTAGTTGGAGAGGCGATGAGCAGTTCTTC.

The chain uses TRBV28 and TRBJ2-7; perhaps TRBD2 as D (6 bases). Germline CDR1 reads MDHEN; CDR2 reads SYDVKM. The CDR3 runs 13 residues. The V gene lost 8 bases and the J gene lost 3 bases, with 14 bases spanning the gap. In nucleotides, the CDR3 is TGTGCCAGCGGGTTGGGACTGCACTACGAGCAGTACTTC. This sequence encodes CASGLGLHYEQYF.

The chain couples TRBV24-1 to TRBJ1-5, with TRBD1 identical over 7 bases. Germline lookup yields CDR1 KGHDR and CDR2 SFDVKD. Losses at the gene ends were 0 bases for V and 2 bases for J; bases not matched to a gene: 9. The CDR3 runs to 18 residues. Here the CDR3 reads CATSDLGAGTDGNQPQHF. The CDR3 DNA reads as TGTGCCACCAGTGATTTGGGTGCAGGGACAGATGGCAATCAGCCCCAGCATTTT.

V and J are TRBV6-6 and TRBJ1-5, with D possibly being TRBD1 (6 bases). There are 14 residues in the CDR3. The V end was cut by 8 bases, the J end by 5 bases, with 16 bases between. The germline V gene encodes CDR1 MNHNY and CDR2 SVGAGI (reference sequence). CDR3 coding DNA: TGTGCCAGCTCGCGGGGGGCAGGCGATCAGCCCCAGCATTTT. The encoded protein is CASSRGAGDQPQHF.

The CDR3 DNA reads as TGTGCCAGCAGCGTAGGGTCCACAGTTAACCCTAACTATGGCTACACCTTC. Amino acids: CASSVGSTVNPNYGYTF. V and J are TRBV9 and TRBJ1-2; D not resolved. Germline CDR1 SGDLS, CDR2 YYNGEE. V dropped 0 bases and J dropped 0 bases, with 15 bases sitting between them. The CDR3 has 17 residues.

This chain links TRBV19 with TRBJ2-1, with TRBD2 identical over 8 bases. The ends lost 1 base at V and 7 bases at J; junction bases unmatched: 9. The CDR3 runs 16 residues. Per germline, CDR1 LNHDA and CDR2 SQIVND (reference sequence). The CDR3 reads CASSIGPGGPANEQFF. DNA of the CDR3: TGTGCCAGTAGTATAGGGCCGGGAGGGCCGGCAAATGAGCAGTTCTTC. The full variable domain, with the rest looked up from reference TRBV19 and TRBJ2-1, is DGGITQSPKYLFRKEGQNVTLSCEQNLNHDAMYWYRQDPGQGLRLIYYSQIVNDFQKGDIAEGYSVSREKKESFPLTVTSAQKNPTAFYLCASSIGPGGPANEQFFGPGTRLTVL.

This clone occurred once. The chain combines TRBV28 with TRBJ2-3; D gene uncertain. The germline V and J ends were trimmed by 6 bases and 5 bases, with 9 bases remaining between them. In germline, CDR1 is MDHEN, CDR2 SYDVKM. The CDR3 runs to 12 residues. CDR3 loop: CASRLYGDTQYF. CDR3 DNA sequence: TGTGCCAGCAGGCTGTACGGAGATACGCAGTATTTT.

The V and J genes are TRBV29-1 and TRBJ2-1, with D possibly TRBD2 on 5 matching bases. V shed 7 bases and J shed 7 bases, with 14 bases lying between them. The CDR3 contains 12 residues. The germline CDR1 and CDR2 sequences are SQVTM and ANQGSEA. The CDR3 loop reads CSAHLTGNEQFF. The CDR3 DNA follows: TGCAGCGCCCATTTGACGGGGAATGAGCAGTTCTTC.

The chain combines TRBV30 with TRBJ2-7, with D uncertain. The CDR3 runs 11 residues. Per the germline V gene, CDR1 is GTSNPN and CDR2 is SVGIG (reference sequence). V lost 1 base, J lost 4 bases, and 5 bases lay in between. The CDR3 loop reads CAWSETYEQYF. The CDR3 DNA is TGTGCCTGGAGTGAAACTTACGAGCAGTACTTC.

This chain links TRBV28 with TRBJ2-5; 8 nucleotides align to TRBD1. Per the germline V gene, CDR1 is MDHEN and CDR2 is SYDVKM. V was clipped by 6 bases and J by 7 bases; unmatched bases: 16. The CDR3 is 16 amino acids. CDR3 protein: CASSRQGLRGLGTQYF. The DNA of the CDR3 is TGTGCCAGCAGCCGACAGGGGCTTAGAGGGCTGGGGACCCAGTACTTC.

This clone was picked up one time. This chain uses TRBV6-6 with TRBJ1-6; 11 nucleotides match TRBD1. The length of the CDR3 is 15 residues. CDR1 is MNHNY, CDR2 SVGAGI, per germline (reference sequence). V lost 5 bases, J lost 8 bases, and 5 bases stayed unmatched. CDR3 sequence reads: CASSLRTGGDSPLHF. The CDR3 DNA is TGTGCCAGCAGTCTCCGGACAGGGGGCGATTCACCCCTCCACTTT.

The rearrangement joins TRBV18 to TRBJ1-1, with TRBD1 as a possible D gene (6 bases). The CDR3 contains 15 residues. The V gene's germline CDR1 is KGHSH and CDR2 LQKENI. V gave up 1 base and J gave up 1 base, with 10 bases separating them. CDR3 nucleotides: TGTGCCAGCTCACCACGAACAGGGACGAACACTGAAGCTTTCTTT. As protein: CASSPRTGTNTEAFF. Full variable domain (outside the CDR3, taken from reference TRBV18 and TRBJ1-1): NAGVMQNPRHLVRRRGQEARLRCSPMKGHSHVYWYRQLPEEGLKFMVYLQKENIIDESGMPKERFSAEFPKEGPSILRIQQVVRGDSAAYFCASSPRTGTNTEAFFGQGTRLTVV.

CDR3 coding DNA: TGCGCCAGCAGTGAACTGGGCAGGGATAGGAATGAGCAGTTCTTC. Its protein is CASSELGRDRNEQFF. This chain links TRBV10-1 with TRBJ2-1, with D perhaps TRBD1 (5 bases). Trimming left V 3 bases short and J 7 bases short, with 16 bases between. The CDR3 is made up of 15 amino acids. Per germline, CDR1 WNHNN and CDR2 SYGVQD (reference sequence).

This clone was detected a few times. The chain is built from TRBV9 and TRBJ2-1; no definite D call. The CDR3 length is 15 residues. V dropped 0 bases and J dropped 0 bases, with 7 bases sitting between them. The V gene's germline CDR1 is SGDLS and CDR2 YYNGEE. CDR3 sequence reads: CASSVVHNSYNEQFF. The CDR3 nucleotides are TGTGCCAGCAGCGTAGTGCACAACTCCTACAATGAGCAGTTCTTC.

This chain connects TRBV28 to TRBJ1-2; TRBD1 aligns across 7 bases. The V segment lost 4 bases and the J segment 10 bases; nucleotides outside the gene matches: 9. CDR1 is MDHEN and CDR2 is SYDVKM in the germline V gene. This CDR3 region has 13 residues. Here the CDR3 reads CASSSGQPFDYTF. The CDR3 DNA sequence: TGTGCCAGCAGTTCGGGACAGCCCTTTGACTACACCTTC.